Here is one TCR beta chain with its context. Its specificity is unknown. CDR1 and CDR2 (germline): MNHEY, SMNVEV (reference sequence). V lost 2 bases and J 4 bases, leaving 8 bases between the germline ends. CDR3 length: 13 residues. This entry is derived from a study of cytomegalovirus exposure and HLA in healthy donors. Findings of the study overall: Reports showed the classifier diagnosing cytomegalovirus status with high specificity and sensitivity.

The protocol was immunoSEQ multiplex PCR, while the TCRdb copy is restricted to in-frame clones and leaves out a portion. The sample includes roughly 240,000 clones, around nine tenths of them seen just once. J is TRBJ2-5 and V is TRBV27; D not certain. The source is a man between 18 and 35 years old in good health and CMV-seronegative. Sample: PBMCs. Here the CDR3 DNA reads TGTGCCAGCAGTTTAGTCGTTCGAGAGACCCAGTACTTC. Its translation is CASSLVVRETQYF.